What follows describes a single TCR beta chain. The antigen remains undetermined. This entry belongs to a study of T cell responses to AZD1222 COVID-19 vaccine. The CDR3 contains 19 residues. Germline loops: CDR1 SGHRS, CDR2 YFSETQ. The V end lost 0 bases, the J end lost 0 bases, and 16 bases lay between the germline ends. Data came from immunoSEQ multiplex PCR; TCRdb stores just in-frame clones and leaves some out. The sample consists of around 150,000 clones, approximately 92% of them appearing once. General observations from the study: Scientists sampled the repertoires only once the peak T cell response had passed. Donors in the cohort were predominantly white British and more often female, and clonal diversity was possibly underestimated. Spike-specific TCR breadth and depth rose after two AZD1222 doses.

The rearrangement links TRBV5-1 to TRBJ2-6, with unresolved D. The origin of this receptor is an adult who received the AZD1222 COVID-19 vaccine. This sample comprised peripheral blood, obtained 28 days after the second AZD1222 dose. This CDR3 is CASSLDAARLGSGANVLTF. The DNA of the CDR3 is TGCGCCAGCAGCTTGGATGCGGCCCGGTTGGGCTCTGGGGCCAACGTCCTGACTTTC.